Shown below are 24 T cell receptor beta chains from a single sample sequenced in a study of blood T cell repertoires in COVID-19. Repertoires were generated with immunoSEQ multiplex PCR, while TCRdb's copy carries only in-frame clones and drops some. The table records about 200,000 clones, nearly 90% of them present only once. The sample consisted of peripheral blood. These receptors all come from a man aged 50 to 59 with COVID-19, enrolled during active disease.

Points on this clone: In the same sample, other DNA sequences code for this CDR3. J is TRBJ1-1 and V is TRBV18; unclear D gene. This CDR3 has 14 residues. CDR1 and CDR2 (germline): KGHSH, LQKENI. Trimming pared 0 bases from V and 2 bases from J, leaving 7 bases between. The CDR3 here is CASSPPSGNTEAFF. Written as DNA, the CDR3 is TGTGCCAGCTCACCACCGTCGGGAAACACTGAAGCTTTCTTT.

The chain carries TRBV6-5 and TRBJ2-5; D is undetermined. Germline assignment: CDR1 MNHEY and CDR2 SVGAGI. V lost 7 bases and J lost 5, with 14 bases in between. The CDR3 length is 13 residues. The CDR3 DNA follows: TGTGCCAGCACTGCAGGCGTTCCGGAGACCCAGTACTTC. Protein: CASTAGVPETQYF.

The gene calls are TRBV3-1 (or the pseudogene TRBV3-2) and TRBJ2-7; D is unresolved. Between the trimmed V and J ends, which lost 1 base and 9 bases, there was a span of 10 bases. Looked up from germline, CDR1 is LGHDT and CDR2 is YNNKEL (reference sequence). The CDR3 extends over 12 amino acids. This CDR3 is CASSQVTGGQYF. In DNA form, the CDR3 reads TGTGCCAGCAGCCAAGTAACCGGCGGGCAGTACTTC.

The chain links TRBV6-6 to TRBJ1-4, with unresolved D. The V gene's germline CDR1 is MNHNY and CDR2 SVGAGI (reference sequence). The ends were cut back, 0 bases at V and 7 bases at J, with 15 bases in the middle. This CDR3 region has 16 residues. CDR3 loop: CASSYSKAGGGEKLFF. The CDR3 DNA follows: TGTGCCAGCAGTTACTCGAAAGCGGGAGGAGGTGAAAAACTGTTTTTT.

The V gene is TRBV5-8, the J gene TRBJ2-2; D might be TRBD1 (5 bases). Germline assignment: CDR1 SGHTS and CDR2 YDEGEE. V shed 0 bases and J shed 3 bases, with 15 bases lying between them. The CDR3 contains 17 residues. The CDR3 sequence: CASSLALDTEYTGELFF. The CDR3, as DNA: TGTGCCAGCAGCTTGGCATTGGACACGGAATACACCGGGGAGCTGTTTTTT.

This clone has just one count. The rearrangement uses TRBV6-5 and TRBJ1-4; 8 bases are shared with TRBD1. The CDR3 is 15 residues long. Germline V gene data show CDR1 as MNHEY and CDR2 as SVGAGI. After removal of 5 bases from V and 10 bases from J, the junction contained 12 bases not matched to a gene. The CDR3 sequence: CASSPQGTGGGKLFF. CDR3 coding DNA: TGTGCCAGCAGTCCACAGGGGACAGGTGGCGGAAAACTGTTTTTT.

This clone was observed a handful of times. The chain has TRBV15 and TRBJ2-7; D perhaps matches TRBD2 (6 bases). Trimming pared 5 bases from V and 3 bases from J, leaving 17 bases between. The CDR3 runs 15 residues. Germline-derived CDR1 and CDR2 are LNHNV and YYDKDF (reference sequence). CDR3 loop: CATSPRTTINYEQYF. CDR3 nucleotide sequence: TGTGCCACCAGCCCAAGGACTACCATCAACTACGAGCAGTACTTC.

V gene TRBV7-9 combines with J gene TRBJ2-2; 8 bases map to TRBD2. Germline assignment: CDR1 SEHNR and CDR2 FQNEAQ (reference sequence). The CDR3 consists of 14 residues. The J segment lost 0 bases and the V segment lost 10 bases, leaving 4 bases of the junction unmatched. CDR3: CANKREPNTGELFF. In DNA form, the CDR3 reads TGTGCCAACAAGCGGGAGCCGAACACCGGGGAGCTGTTTTTT. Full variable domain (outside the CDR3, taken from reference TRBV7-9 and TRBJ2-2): DTGVSQNPRHKITKRGQNVTFRCDPISEHNRLYWYRQTLGQGPEFLTYFQNEAQLEKSRLLSDRFSAERPKGSFSTLEIQRTEQGDSAMYLCANKREPNTGELFFGEGSRLTVL.

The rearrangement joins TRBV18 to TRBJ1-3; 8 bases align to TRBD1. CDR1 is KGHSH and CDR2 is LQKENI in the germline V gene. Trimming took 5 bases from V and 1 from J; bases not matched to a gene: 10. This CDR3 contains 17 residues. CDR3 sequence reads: CASSNFDRGSSGNTIYF. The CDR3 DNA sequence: TGTGCCAGCTCAAACTTCGACAGGGGAAGTTCTGGAAACACCATATATTTT.

The CDR3 loop is CASDGRGRVEQYF. The CDR3 region has the DNA TGTGCCTCGGATGGCAGGGGGCGTGTCGAGCAGTACTTC. The chain is built from TRBV30 and TRBJ2-7, with 8 bases aligning to TRBD1. Germline lookup yields CDR1 GTSNPN and CDR2 SVGIG (reference sequence). The CDR3 spans 13 residues. V was clipped by 7 bases and J by 6 bases; unmatched bases: 11.

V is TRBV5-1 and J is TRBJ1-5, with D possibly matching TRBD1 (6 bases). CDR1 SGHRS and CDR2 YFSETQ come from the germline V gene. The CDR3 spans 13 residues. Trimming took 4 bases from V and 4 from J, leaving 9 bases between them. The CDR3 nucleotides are TGCGCCAGCAGCCATGGACAGAATCAGCCCCAGCATTTT. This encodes CASSHGQNQPQHF.

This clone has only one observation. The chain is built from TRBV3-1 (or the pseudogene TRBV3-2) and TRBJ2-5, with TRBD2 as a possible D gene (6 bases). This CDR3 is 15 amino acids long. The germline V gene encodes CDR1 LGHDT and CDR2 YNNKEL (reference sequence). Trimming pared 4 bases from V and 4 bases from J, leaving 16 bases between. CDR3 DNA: TGTGCCAGCAGCCCACCGGGACTGGAAGGAGAGACCCAGTACTTC. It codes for CASSPPGLEGETQYF.

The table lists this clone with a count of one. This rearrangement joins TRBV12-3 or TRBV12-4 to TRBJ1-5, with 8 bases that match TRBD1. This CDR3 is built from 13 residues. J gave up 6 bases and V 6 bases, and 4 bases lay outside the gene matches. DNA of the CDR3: TGTGCCAGCAGGCAGGGGGCCGTTCAGCCCCAGCATTTT. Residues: CASRQGAVQPQHF.

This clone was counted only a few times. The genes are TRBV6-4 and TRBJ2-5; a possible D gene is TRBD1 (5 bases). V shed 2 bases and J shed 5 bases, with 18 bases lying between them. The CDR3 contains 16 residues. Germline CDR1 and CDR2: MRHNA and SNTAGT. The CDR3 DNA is TGTGCCAGCAGTGACCAGGCTGGGTCAGGGCGGGAGACCCAGTACTTC. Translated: CASSDQAGSGRETQYF.

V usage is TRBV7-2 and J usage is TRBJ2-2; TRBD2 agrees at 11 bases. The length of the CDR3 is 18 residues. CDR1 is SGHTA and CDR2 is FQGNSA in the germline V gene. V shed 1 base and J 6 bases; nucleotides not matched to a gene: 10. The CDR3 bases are TGTGCCAGCAGCTTAGTAGGCCTAGCGGGGGGTGGGGCCGGGGAGCTGTTTTTT. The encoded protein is CASSLVGLAGGGAGELFF.

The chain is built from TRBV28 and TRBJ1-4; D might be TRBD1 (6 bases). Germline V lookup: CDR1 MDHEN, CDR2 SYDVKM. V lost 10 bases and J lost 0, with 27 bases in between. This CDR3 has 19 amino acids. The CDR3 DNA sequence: TGTGCCACCCTCCGGGGACCCCTAAGGGGGTTTGCAACTAATGAAAAACTGTTTTTT. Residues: CATLRGPLRGFATNEKLFF.

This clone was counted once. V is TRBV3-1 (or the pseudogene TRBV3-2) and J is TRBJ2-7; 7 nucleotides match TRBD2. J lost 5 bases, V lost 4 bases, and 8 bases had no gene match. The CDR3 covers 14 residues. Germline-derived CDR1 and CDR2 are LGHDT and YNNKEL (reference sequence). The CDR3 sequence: CASSRSAGAHEQYF. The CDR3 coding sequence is TGTGCCAGCAGCCGATCGGCGGGAGCCCACGAGCAGTACTTC.

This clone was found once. The CDR3 protein is CASSEGLAGVWEQYF. As DNA, the CDR3 is TGTGCCAGCAGTGAAGGACTAGCGGGAGTATGGGAGCAGTACTTC. The chain combines TRBV6-1 with TRBJ2-7, with TRBD2 matching 12 bases. Looked up from germline, CDR1 is MNHNS and CDR2 is SASEGT. This CDR3 is 15 amino acids long. V trimming: 1 base; J trimming: 7 bases; junction bases outside the gene matches: 5.

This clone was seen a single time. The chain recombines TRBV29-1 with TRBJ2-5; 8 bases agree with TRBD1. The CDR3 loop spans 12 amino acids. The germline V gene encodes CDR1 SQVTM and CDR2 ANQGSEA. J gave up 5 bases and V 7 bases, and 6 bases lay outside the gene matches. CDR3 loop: CSARTGPETQYF. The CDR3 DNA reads TGCAGCGCCCGGACAGGGCCCGAGACCCAGTACTTC.

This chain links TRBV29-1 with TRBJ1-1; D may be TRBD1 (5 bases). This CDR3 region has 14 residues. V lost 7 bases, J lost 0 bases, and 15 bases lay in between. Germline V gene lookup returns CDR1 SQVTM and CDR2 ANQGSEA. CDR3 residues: CSAEKGRMNTEAFF. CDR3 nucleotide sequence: TGCAGCGCCGAAAAGGGGAGGATGAACACTGAAGCTTTCTTT.

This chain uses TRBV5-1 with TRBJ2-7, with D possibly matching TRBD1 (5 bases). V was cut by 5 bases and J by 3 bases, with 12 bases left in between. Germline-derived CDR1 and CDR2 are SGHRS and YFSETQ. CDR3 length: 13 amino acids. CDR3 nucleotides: TGCGCCAGCAGAGTTCAGGGCTTCTACGAGCAGTACTTC. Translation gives CASRVQGFYEQYF.

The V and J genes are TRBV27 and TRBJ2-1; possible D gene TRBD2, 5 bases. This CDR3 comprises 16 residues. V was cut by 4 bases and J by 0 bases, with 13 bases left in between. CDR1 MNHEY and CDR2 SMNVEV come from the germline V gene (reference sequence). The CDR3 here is CASSSRTGSSYNEQFF. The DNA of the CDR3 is TGTGCCAGCAGTTCAAGGACGGGGAGCTCCTACAATGAGCAGTTCTTC.

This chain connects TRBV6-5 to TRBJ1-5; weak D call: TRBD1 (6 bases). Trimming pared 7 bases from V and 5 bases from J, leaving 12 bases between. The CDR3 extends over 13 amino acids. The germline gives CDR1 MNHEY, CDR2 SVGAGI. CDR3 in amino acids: CASMGGAYQPQHF. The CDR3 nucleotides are TGTGCCAGCATGGGGGGGGCTTATCAGCCCCAGCATTTT.

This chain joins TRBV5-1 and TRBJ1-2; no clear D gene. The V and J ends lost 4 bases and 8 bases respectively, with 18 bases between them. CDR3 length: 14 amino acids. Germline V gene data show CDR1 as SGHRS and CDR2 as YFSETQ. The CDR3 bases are TGCGCCAGCAGCATGGACGCCGGGATGGGCGGCTACACCTTC. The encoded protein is CASSMDAGMGGYTF.